This T cell receptor beta chain was observed in a study of blood T cell repertoires in COVID-19. About the study: Samples taken during acute and convalescent COVID-19 were collected in the United States, Italy and Spain. From T cells, B-cell-depleted T cells, or PBMCs came the material, which was cDNA or gDNA.

Authors' methods: Scientists estimated how many nucleated cells there were by amplifying reference gene primers. TCRdb keeps only in-frame clones here, not all; method: immunoSEQ multiplex PCR. The V and J calls and the clone size are those of that table, but D and trimming were determined from the DNA. The sample has 310,000 or so clones, 70% to 90% seen once. In Cohort 3, a recovered donor had either two negative PCRs, clearance, or symptom resolution. V shed 0 bases and J shed 3 bases, with 12 bases lying between them. This CDR3 has 15 residues. Per the germline V gene, CDR1 is SGHRS and CDR2 is YFSETQ.

The sequenced material came from PBMCs or T cells enriched from blood (not recorded which). The rearrangement joins TRBV5-1 to TRBJ1-1; D is ambiguous. The clonotype was recovered from a woman in her 30s who had recovered from COVID-19. The CDR3 loop is CASSLVGPGDTEAFF. The CDR3 nucleotides read TGCGCCAGCAGCTTGGTAGGGCCCGGGGACACTGAAGCTTTCTTT.